These T cell receptor beta chains were read from a single sample in a study of shared clonotypes between healthy human individuals. The table came from immunoSEQ multiplex PCR; TCRdb's copy has only in-frame clones and leaves some out. The sample lists 1.4 million or so clones, 98% seen once, with 0.36% in the top ten. Input material: naive CD4+ T cells sorted from blood. The receptors were gathered from a man aged 25 to 40 in good health. CDR3s include the opening cysteine and the closing phenylalanine or tryptophan. The D gene is left open where the match is weak. Not every row has a clone size; where given, it reads once, few, many or a size class.

D: .
J: TRBJ2-6
size: .
V: TRBV7-9
CDR3: CASSLEGVLTF
DNA: TGTGCCAGCAGCTTAGAAGGCGTCCTGACTTTC

D: .
J: TRBJ2-2
size: .
V: TRBV5-1
CDR3: CASSLALSTGELFF
DNA: TGCGCCAGCAGCTTGGCACTTAGCACCGGGGAGCTGTTTTTT

D: TRBD1
J: TRBJ1-5
size: .
V: TRBV19
CDR3: CASSRGGQVSNQPQHF
DNA: TGTGCCAGTAGTAGAGGGGGACAGGTTAGCAATCAGCCCCAGCATTTT

D: .
J: TRBJ2-2
size: .
V: TRBV19
CDR3: CASSPRLGARNTGELFF
DNA: TGTGCCAGTAGTCCTAGACTAGGGGCTAGGAACACCGGGGAGCTGTTTTTT

D: .
J: TRBJ2-2
size: .
V: TRBV6-4
CDR3: CASSDAANTGELFF
DNA: TGTGCCAGCAGTGACGCCGCGAACACCGGGGAGCTGTTTTTT

D: TRBD2
J: TRBJ2-5
size: .
V: TRBV18
CDR3: CASSPSRGIDAQYF
DNA: TGTGCCAGCTCACCATCGCGGGGGATTGATGCCCAGTACTTC

D: TRBD1
J: TRBJ2-5
size: .
V: TRBV28
CDR3: CASSRDRVVETQYF
DNA: TGTGCCAGCAGTCGGGACAGGGTGGTAGAGACCCAGTACTTC

D: TRBD1
J: TRBJ1-2
size: once
V: TRBV28
CDR3: CASSLSPRQGDYGYTF
DNA: TGTGCCAGCAGTTTATCCCCTCGACAGGGAGACTATGGCTACACCTTC

D: .
J: TRBJ2-7
size: .
V: TRBV9
CDR3: CASSAGRGEQYF
DNA: TGTGCCAGCAGCGCCGGACGGGGAGAGCAGTACTTC

D: .
J: TRBJ2-7
size: .
V: TRBV25-1
CDR3: CASSDVGSSYEQYF
DNA: TGTGCCAGCAGTGACGTCGGATCCTCCTACGAGCAGTACTTC

D: TRBD2
J: TRBJ2-3
size: .
V: TRBV5-1
CDR3: CASKTGTSGTDTQYF
DNA: TGCGCCAGCAAAACCGGGACTAGCGGCACAGATACGCAGTATTTT

D: TRBD2
J: TRBJ2-7
size: .
V: TRBV2
CDR3: CASKSGLAKYYEQYF
DNA: TGTGCCAGCAAAAGTGGACTAGCGAAGTACTACGAGCAGTACTTC

D: .
J: TRBJ1-5
size: .
V: TRBV5-8
CDR3: CASSPRAGNQPQHF
DNA: TGTGCCAGCAGCCCCCGGGCAGGCAATCAGCCCCAGCATTTT

D: .
J: TRBJ2-7
size: .
V: TRBV6-4
CDR3: CASSHPTNRVGEQYF
DNA: TGTGCCAGCAGCCACCCGACTAATCGGGTAGGGGAGCAGTACTTC

D: .
J: TRBJ2-3
size: .
V: TRBV14
CDR3: CASSYLGGTDTQYF
DNA: TGTGCCAGCTCGTATTTGGGAGGAACAGATACGCAGTATTTT

D: TRBD2
J: TRBJ2-7
size: .
V: TRBV30
CDR3: CAGGLFDEQYF
DNA: TGTGCCGGGGGACTATTCGACGAGCAGTACTTC

D: .
J: TRBJ2-7
size: .
V: TRBV10-3
CDR3: CAISEATGHSYEQYF
DNA: TGTGCCATCAGTGAGGCGACAGGCCACTCCTACGAGCAGTACTTC

D: .
J: TRBJ1-1
size: .
V: TRBV2
CDR3: CASGVEMNTEAFF
DNA: TGTGCCAGCGGGGTTGAGATGAACACTGAAGCTTTCTTT

D: .
J: TRBJ2-7
size: .
V: TRBV5-5
CDR3: CASRPRGSDSYEQYF
DNA: TGTGCCAGCAGGCCTCGAGGTAGCGACTCCTACGAGCAGTACTTC

D: .
J: TRBJ2-4
size: .
V: TRBV7-8
CDR3: CASSPRSYRENIQYF
DNA: TGTGCCAGCAGCCCCCGTTCGTACCGGGAGAACATTCAGTACTTC

D: TRBD2
J: TRBJ2-4
size: .
V: TRBV5-5
CDR3: CASGVGTSLAKNIQYF
DNA: TGTGCCAGCGGGGTAGGGACTAGCTTAGCCAAAAACATTCAGTACTTC

D: .
J: TRBJ1-1
size: .
V: TRBV28
CDR3: CATGDRAFF
DNA: TGTGCCACGGGGGATAGGGCTTTCTTT

D: .
J: TRBJ2-1
size: .
V: TRBV6-4
CDR3: CASRQDQAYNEQFF
DNA: TGTGCCAGCAGACAGGACCAGGCCTACAATGAGCAGTTCTTC

D: .
J: TRBJ2-1
size: .
V: TRBV12-5
CDR3: CASGLGLARGPRPYNEQFF
DNA: TGTGCTAGTGGTTTGGGGCTTGCGCGTGGGCCGCGTCCGTACAATGAGCAGTTCTTC

D: TRBD2
J: TRBJ2-5
size: .
V: TRBV11-2
CDR3: CASSLAGTKETQYF
DNA: TGTGCCAGCAGCTTGGCCGGGACTAAAGAGACCCAGTACTTC

D: .
J: TRBJ2-5
size: .
V: TRBV11-2
CDR3: CASSPKGRDQETQYF
DNA: TGTGCCAGCAGCCCCAAGGGTCGCGACCAAGAGACCCAGTACTTC

D: TRBD1
J: TRBJ1-1
size: .
V: TRBV7-2
CDR3: CASSLAGYGTERNTEAFF
DNA: TGTGCCAGCAGCTTAGCGGGATATGGGACAGAGAGGAACACTGAAGCTTTCTTT

D: .
J: TRBJ2-1
size: .
V: TRBV2
CDR3: CASSEGSGVYNEQFF
DNA: TGTGCCAGCAGTGAAGGGTCGGGAGTTTACAATGAGCAGTTCTTC

D: TRBD2
J: TRBJ2-5
size: .
V: TRBV7-8
CDR3: CASSPPGWGGRAEETQYF
DNA: TGTGCCAGCAGCCCCCCGGGTTGGGGCGGGAGGGCCGAAGAGACCCAGTACTTC